This TCR beta chain was recovered during a study of naive and memory T cell subsets. Study-level results: In naive cells, over 95% of TCR sequences were seen only once. In CD4 and CD8 cells, diversity dropped from naive through EMRA. Especially in CD8 cells, naive repertoires contained a few larger clonotypes, possibly CD45RA-re-expressing memory cells. TCR abundance followed a power law differing between naive and memory subsets.

The V gene end was trimmed by 6 bases and the J gene end by 1 base; junction bases not matched to a gene: 4. The CDR3 totals 14 residues. Germline V gene sequence: CDR1 MNHNS, CDR2 SASEGT. This clonotype was detected many times. What it binds is unknown. Two oligonucleotides, mixed equimolar, formed the beta constant-region primer covering TRBC1 and TRBC2. Four rounds of PCR amplified the ligated cDNA using nested alpha and beta constant-region primers plus SP2. Each CDR3 protein gets one entry after TCRdb re-called the UMI-ligation and nested PCR reads with MiXCR. The sample carries 98,000 or so distinct CDR3 sequences, approximately 10% recorded once.

This clonotype originated in a human donor in good health. The rearrangement joins TRBV6-1 to TRBJ2-5; TRBD2 matches at 8 bases. The sample was naive CD4+ T cells from blood. In DNA form, the CDR3 reads TGTGCCAGCAGAGCGGGACTAGTCCAAGAGACCCAGTACTTC. Amino acids: CASRAGLVQETQYF.